One and the same sample provided the 32 T cell receptor beta chains below, sequenced in a study of beta chain features in type 1 diabetes. Every isolated RNA sample was fully reverse transcribed, so sequencing captured expressed TCRB transcripts. Measured with immunoSEQ multiplex PCR; TCRdb has only the in-frame clones, and not every one. The table has under 300,000 clones, about 8% seen once. Material for sequencing was central memory CD4+ T cells from blood. Every receptor here comes from a woman in her late teens or twenties in good health.

This clone has ten or more counts. The chain joins TRBV7-9 to TRBJ2-7, with TRBD1 matching 9 bases. The germline gives CDR1 SEHNR, CDR2 FQNEAQ (reference sequence). The V gene end was trimmed by 2 bases and the J gene end by 3 bases; junction bases not matched to a gene: 5. CDR3 size: 15 residues. The CDR3 coding sequence is TGTGCCAGCAGCTTACCGGACAGGGGTTTCTACGAGCAGTACTTC. Its translation: CASSLPDRGFYEQYF. The whole variable domain, filled in from reference TRBV7-9 and TRBJ2-7, reads DTGVSQNPRHKITKRGQNVTFRCDPISEHNRLYWYRQTLGQGPEFLTYFQNEAQLEKSRLLSDRFSAERPKGSFSTLEIQRTEQGDSAMYLCASSLPDRGFYEQYFGPGTRLTVT.

This clone came up a few times. V gene TRBV11-2 combines with J gene TRBJ2-3; 13 bases are a match to TRBD2. The CDR3 loop spans 16 amino acids. The V and J ends lost 3 bases and 2 bases, in that order; junction bases with no gene match: 2. CDR1 and CDR2 from the germline V gene are SGHAT and FQNNGV. The CDR3 loop is CASSFTSGGATDTQYF. The DNA for the CDR3 is TGTGCCAGCAGCTTTACTAGCGGGGGGGCCACAGATACGCAGTATTTT.

This clone was seen a handful of times. This sample includes further DNA sequences coding for the same CDR3. J is TRBJ2-3 and V is TRBV29-1, with unresolved D. CDR3 length: 10 residues. V dropped 4 bases and J dropped 1 base, with 0 bases sitting between them. Looked up from germline, CDR1 is SQVTM and CDR2 is ANQGSEA. DNA for the CDR3: TGCAGCGTTGGCACAGATACGCAGTATTTT. Protein: CSVGTDTQYF.

This clone was seen a handful of times. The J gene is TRBJ2-5, the V gene TRBV18, with 9 bases lining up with TRBD1. The germline V gene has CDR1 KGHSH and CDR2 LQKENI. V was pared by 2 bases and J by 1 base, with 2 bases of the junction left unmatched. CDR3 length equals 15 residues. DNA for the CDR3: TGTGCCAGCTCACCAGGGACAGGGAGCCAAGAGACCCAGTACTTC. This sequence encodes CASSPGTGSQETQYF. Complete variable domain (other parts from reference TRBV18 and TRBJ2-5): NAGVMQNPRHLVRRRGQEARLRCSPMKGHSHVYWYRQLPEEGLKFMVYLQKENIIDESGMPKERFSAEFPKEGPSILRIQQVVRGDSAAYFCASSPGTGSQETQYFGPGTRLLVL.

This clone was picked up a small number of times. The chain carries TRBV7-8 and TRBJ2-3; 10 bases line up with TRBD2. The CDR3 consists of 20 residues. Unmatched junction bases numbered 21, after V lost 8 bases and J lost 1 base. From germline, CDR1 is SGHVS and CDR2 FQNEAQ. The CDR3 protein is CASAKRGGSGRAQGTDTQYF. DNA of the CDR3: TGTGCCAGCGCCAAACGGGGGGGAAGCGGGAGGGCACAGGGCACAGATACGCAGTATTTT.

This clone was seen many times. The V call is TRBV30, the J call TRBJ2-5; 7 bases are shared with TRBD2. Germline V gene sequence: CDR1 GTSNPN, CDR2 SVGIG (reference sequence). This CDR3 contains 15 residues. V shed 3 bases, J shed 5 bases, and the junction held 12 bases outside the gene matches. The CDR3 region is CAWSPGAAGVETQYF. The CDR3 nucleotides are TGTGCCTGGAGCCCTGGGGCGGCGGGAGTGGAGACCCAGTACTTC.

This clone was detected many times. This chain connects TRBV15 to TRBJ2-3; 12 nucleotides line up with TRBD2. This CDR3 spans 18 amino acids. The germline V gene encodes CDR1 LNHNV and CDR2 YYDKDF (reference sequence). V lost 0 bases and J lost 7; bases outside the gene matches: 11. CDR3 coding DNA: TGTGCCACCAGCAGAGATCCGACGACTAGCGGGAGTTTTAATACGCAGTATTTT. Translation: CATSRDPTTSGSFNTQYF.

CDR3 sequence reads: CASSPRTPGQGGNIQYF. The CDR3 DNA sequence: TGTGCCAGCAGTCCAAGGACGCCGGGACAGGGAGGGAACATTCAGTACTTC. This sequence joins TRBV27 and TRBJ2-4, with 9 nucleotides matching TRBD1. Trimming took 5 bases from V and 7 from J; bases not matched to a gene: 15. Germline V CDR1 and CDR2: MNHEY, SMNVEV (reference sequence). The CDR3 has 17 residues.

This clone was seen only a few times. Distinct nucleotide sequences in the sample also encode this CDR3. The chain joins TRBV7-9 to TRBJ1-2; D gene unclear. The CDR3 runs 15 residues. Germline CDR1 SEHNR, CDR2 FQNEAQ (reference sequence). The ends were cut back, 0 bases at V and 8 bases at J, with 16 bases in the middle. CDR3 protein: CASSLATREGRGYTF. CDR3 bases: TGTGCCAGCAGCTTAGCAACTAGGGAGGGTCGAGGCTACACCTTC.

This sequence joins TRBV6-5 and TRBJ2-5; the match to TRBD2 covers 12 bases. J was trimmed by 3 bases and V by 5 bases; bases with no gene match: 1. The CDR3 runs 14 residues. The germline CDR1 and CDR2 sequences are MNHEY and SVGAGI. CDR3 DNA: TGTGCCAGCAGTCGGACTAGCGGGAAAGAGACCCAGTACTTC. Its protein is CASSRTSGKETQYF.

The chain employs TRBV10-3 and TRBJ2-1; D remains ambiguous. The CDR3 consists of 14 residues. Germline assignment: CDR1 ENHRY and CDR2 SYGVKD. Trimming stripped 6 bases from V and 0 bases from J, with 9 bases between. In DNA form, the CDR3 reads TGTGCCATCAGCGGGCAGAGCTCCTACAATGAGCAGTTCTTC. This encodes CAISGQSSYNEQFF.

This clone came up a few times. The chain combines TRBV7-9 with TRBJ2-2; perhaps TRBD1 as D (6 bases). The germline CDR1 and CDR2 sequences are SEHNR and FQNEAQ (reference sequence). Deletions cut 5 bases from V and 6 bases from J, with 7 bases between. The length of the CDR3 is 12 residues. CDR3 residues: CASSRQAGELFF. In DNA, the CDR3 is TGTGCCAGCAGCAGACAGGCCGGGGAGCTGTTTTTT.

In its sample, this clone was seen a few times. This chain's CDR3 is CASSRTRGRITDTQYF. DNA of the CDR3: TGTGCCAGCAGTCGGACCAGGGGGCGGATCACAGATACGCAGTATTTT. The chain employs TRBV25-1 and TRBJ2-3; 8 nucleotides align to TRBD1. Germline V gene sequence: CDR1 MGHDK, CDR2 SYGVNS. After removal of 5 bases from V and 2 bases from J, the junction contained 9 bases not matched to a gene. The length of the CDR3 is 16 residues.

This clone appeared a few times. The chain is built from TRBV30 and TRBJ1-1; D uncertain. V was trimmed by 3 bases and J by 3 bases, leaving 17 bases between them. This CDR3 has 15 amino acids. CDR1 GTSNPN and CDR2 SVGIG come from the germline V gene (reference sequence). CDR3 sequence (DNA): TGTGCCTGGAGCACAAATCCATGGCGATACACTGAAGCTTTCTTT. Protein: CAWSTNPWRYTEAFF.

The genes are TRBV7-9 and TRBJ1-2; no firm D call. The CDR3 is 12 residues long. The germline V gene has CDR1 SEHNR and CDR2 FQNEAQ (reference sequence). V lost 6 bases and J lost 3, with 8 bases in between. CDR3 loop: CASRPDDYGYTF. The CDR3 nucleotides read TGTGCCAGCAGGCCAGATGACTATGGCTACACCTTC.

There are many counts of this clone. The chain joins TRBV30 to TRBJ2-6; tentatively, D is TRBD2 (5 bases). V lost 2 bases to trimming and J lost 1 base, with 9 bases between them. CDR3 length: 15 amino acids. Germline values: CDR1 GTSNPN, CDR2 SVGIG (reference sequence). CDR3 coding DNA: TGTGCCTGGAGTCGGACGGGGTCTGGGGCCAACGTCCTGACTTTC. It translates to CAWSRTGSGANVLTF. The entire variable domain, with the rest obtained from reference TRBV30 and TRBJ2-6, is as follows: SQTIHQWPATLVQPVGSPLSLECTVEGTSNPNLYWYRQAAGRGLQLLFYSVGIGQISSEVPQNLSASRPQDRQFILSSKKLLLSDSGFYLCAWSRTGSGANVLTFGAGSRLTVL.

V and J are TRBV25-1 and TRBJ1-6; D uncertain. The CDR3 totals 12 residues. Trimming removed 4 bases from V and 5 bases from J, with 3 bases in between. Germline V gene data show CDR1 as MGHDK and CDR2 as SYGVNS. CDR3 coding DNA: TGTGCCAGCAGTGCCAATAATTCACCCCTCCACTTT. Its translation is CASSANNSPLHF.

This clone showed up just once. The V call is TRBV7-2, the J call TRBJ2-3; TRBD1 or TRBD2 may be the D gene (5 bases each). V gave up 2 bases and J gave up 1 base, with 13 bases separating them. Germline V CDR1 and CDR2: SGHTA, FQGNSA. There are 16 residues in the CDR3. The chain's CDR3 is CASSLMFVGGTDTQYF. The CDR3 DNA reads TGTGCCAGCAGCTTAATGTTTGTGGGGGGCACAGATACGCAGTATTTT.

This clone was found a few times. The chain uses TRBV5-1 and TRBJ2-5; 7 bases line up with TRBD1. This CDR3 is built from 14 residues. J gave up 4 bases and V 4 bases, and 7 bases lay outside the gene matches. Germline loops: CDR1 SGHRS, CDR2 YFSETQ. Written as DNA, the CDR3 is TGCGCCAGCAGCCCTCGGACAGGCAGAGAGACCCAGTACTTC. Protein sequence: CASSPRTGRETQYF.

This clone was seen more than once but under ten times. This chain uses TRBV11-3 with TRBJ1-1, with D unresolved. The CDR3 has 12 residues. V lost 1 base, J lost 9 bases, and 9 bases lay in between. From germline, CDR1 is SGHNT and CDR2 YENEEA. DNA of the CDR3: TGTGCCAGCAGCTTAGGTCCCAGGAAAGCTTTCTTT. Translation gives CASSLGPRKAFF.

V and J are TRBV6-5 and TRBJ2-1, with D maybe TRBD2 (5 bases). CDR3 length: 11 amino acids. Looked up from germline, CDR1 is MNHEY and CDR2 is SVGAGI. V was pared by 6 bases and J by 11 bases, with 11 bases between. DNA for the CDR3: TGTGCCAGCAGCCCCGGGGTAAAGCAGTTCTTC. Protein product: CASSPGVKQFF.

V is TRBV11-2 and J is TRBJ1-6; D may be TRBD1 (5 bases). Between the trimmed V and J ends, which lost 2 bases and 8 bases, there was a span of 10 bases. CDR1 is SGHAT and CDR2 is FQNNGV in the germline V gene. CDR3 length: 14 residues. The CDR3 here is CASSLRVGDSPLHF. For the CDR3, the DNA is TGTGCCAGCAGCTTAAGGGTGGGGGATTCACCCCTCCACTTT.

This clone was counted only a few times. V and J are TRBV11-3 and TRBJ2-5; 9 bases fit TRBD2. The length of the CDR3 is 19 residues. The germline gives CDR1 SGHNT, CDR2 YENEEA. The V gene end was trimmed by 3 bases and the J gene end by 2 bases; junction bases not matched to a gene: 16. CDR3 sequence: CASSLWFSGSGSEQETQYF. Here the CDR3 DNA reads TGTGCCAGCAGCTTGTGGTTTAGCGGGAGTGGGTCGGAGCAAGAGACCCAGTACTTC.

This clone was seen repeatedly, ten times or more. The chain combines TRBV5-4 with TRBJ2-3; D gene ambiguous. The CDR3 is made up of 13 amino acids. Germline CDR1 reads SGHNT; CDR2 reads YYREEE (reference sequence). V lost 0 bases to trimming and J lost 6 bases, with 8 bases between them. The CDR3 nucleotides read TGTGCCAGCAGCTTGGACCAATTGGATACGCAGTATTTT. This sequence encodes CASSLDQLDTQYF. The full variable domain, rest sourced from reference TRBV5-4 and TRBJ2-3, is ETGVTQSPTHLIKTRGQQVTLRCSSQSGHNTVSWYQQALGQGPQFIFQYYREEENGRGNFPPRFSGLQFPNYSSELNVNALELDDSALYLCASSLDQLDTQYFGPGTRLTVL.

This clone was observed a handful of times. The rearrangement uses TRBV5-4 and TRBJ2-2; possibly TRBD2 for D (7 bases). With 4 bases removed from V and 4 bases from J, the gap between germline ends came to 17 bases. CDR1 and CDR2 from the germline V gene are SGHNT and YYREEE (reference sequence). This CDR3 contains 16 residues. CDR3 coding DNA: TGTGCCAGCAGCCCCCGGGGGGCGACGTTCACCGGGGAGCTGTTTTTT. This encodes CASSPRGATFTGELFF.

V usage is TRBV9 and J usage is TRBJ1-2, with D possibly being TRBD1 (5 bases). The CDR3 extends over 14 amino acids. V shed 0 bases and J shed 3 bases, with 9 bases lying between them. Germline V lookup: CDR1 SGDLS, CDR2 YYNGEE. The DNA for the CDR3 is TGTGCCAGCAGCGTAGAGGTGACAGACTATGGCTACACCTTC. Encoded protein: CASSVEVTDYGYTF.

This clone was found a few times. The chain recombines TRBV14 with TRBJ2-7; the D is unclear. With 0 bases removed from V and 10 bases from J, the gap between germline ends came to 10 bases. In germline, CDR1 is SGHDN, CDR2 FVKESK. This CDR3 has 12 residues. CDR3 region: CASSQETPEQYF. For the CDR3, the DNA is TGTGCCAGCAGCCAAGAAACCCCAGAACAGTACTTC.

In this sample, this clone turned up many times. The chain employs TRBV9 and TRBJ2-1; 10 bases agree with TRBD2. After removal of 0 bases from V and 6 bases from J, the junction contained 3 bases not matched to a gene. The CDR3 has 15 amino acids. The V gene's germline CDR1 is SGDLS and CDR2 YYNGEE. CDR3 nucleotides: TGTGCCAGCAGCGTAGGGACTAGCGGCACCAATGAGCAGTTCTTC. This sequence encodes CASSVGTSGTNEQFF.

The sample holds a few counts of this clone. J is TRBJ1-5 and V is TRBV2, with D possibly matching TRBD1 (5 bases). CDR1 SNHLY and CDR2 FYNNEI come from the germline V gene. Trimming stripped 4 bases from V and 5 bases from J, with 12 bases between. The length of the CDR3 is 14 residues. CDR3 loop: CASSARTGDQPQHF. The CDR3 nucleotides are TGTGCCAGCAGTGCTCGGACGGGGGATCAGCCCCAGCATTTT.

The chain is built from TRBV11-2 and TRBJ2-1; 12 bases agree with TRBD2. The V and J ends lost 4 bases and 5 bases, in that order; junction bases with no gene match: 6. In germline, CDR1 is SGHAT, CDR2 FQNNGV. The CDR3 contains 16 residues. CDR3 nucleotide sequence: TGTGCCAGCAGCTGGAAGGGACTAGCGGGCGACAATGAGCAGTTCTTC. It yields the protein CASSWKGLAGDNEQFF.

This clone has a handful of counts. This sequence joins TRBV7-2 and TRBJ2-5; 13 bases match TRBD2. Germline CDR1 SGHTA, CDR2 FQGNSA. This CDR3 has 16 amino acids. V was clipped by 5 bases and J by 5 bases; unmatched bases: 8. CDR3 sequence (DNA): TGTGCCAGCAGCCCCCAACTAGCGGGGGGGCTGGAGACCCAGTACTTC. Translation: CASSPQLAGGLETQYF.

In its sample, this clone was seen a few times. The chain combines TRBV10-2 with TRBJ2-2; the D gene is possibly TRBD1 (6 bases). CDR1 WSHSY and CDR2 SAAADI come from the germline V gene. The CDR3 is 16 amino acids. Trimming removed 5 bases from V and 0 bases from J, with 13 bases in between. CDR3 nucleotide sequence: TGCGCCAGCAGTCCCAAAGGGGGTTCGAACACCGGGGAGCTGTTTTTT. It codes for CASSPKGGSNTGELFF.